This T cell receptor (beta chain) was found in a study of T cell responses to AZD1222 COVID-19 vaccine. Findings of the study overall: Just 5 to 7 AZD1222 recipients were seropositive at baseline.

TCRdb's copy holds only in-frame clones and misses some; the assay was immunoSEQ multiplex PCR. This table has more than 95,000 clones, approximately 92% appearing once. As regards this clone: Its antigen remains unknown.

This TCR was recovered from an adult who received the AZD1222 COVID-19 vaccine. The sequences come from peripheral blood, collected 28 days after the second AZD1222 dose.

DNA for the CDR3: TGTGCCAGCAGCGCCGAGACAGGTGTCGGGTACGAGCAGTACTTC. It translates to CASSAETGVGYEQYF. The chain employs TRBV7-2 and TRBJ2-7; perhaps TRBD1 as D (6 bases). The CDR3 has 15 amino acids. Germline V gene lookup returns CDR1 SGHTA and CDR2 FQGNSA. The V gene lost 5 bases and the J gene lost 4 bases, with 18 bases spanning the gap.